These T cell receptor beta chains were read from a single sample in a study of blood T cell repertoires in COVID-19. Only in-frame clones appear in the TCRdb table, and some are missing; sequencing was by immunoSEQ multiplex PCR. The data hold tens of thousands of clones, with 91% observed a single time. Input material: peripheral blood. The source is an older man with active COVID-19. Both conserved end residues are part of each CDR3. The order of the fields is J gene, V gene, clone size, CDR3 protein. Clone size is given for some rows only: seen once, a few or many times, or a class if the clone is expanded.

j_call: TRBJ2-2; v_call: TRBV3-1/TRBV3-2; clone_size: -; cdr3_aa: CASRKRVNTGELFF
j_call: TRBJ2-7; v_call: TRBV5-1; clone_size: once; cdr3_aa: CASSQGQGAYEQYF
j_call: TRBJ2-1; v_call: TRBV5-6; clone_size: few; cdr3_aa: CASSHLAGGPREQFF
j_call: TRBJ2-7; v_call: TRBV12-3/TRBV12-4; clone_size: -; cdr3_aa: CASSLDGTYEQYF
j_call: TRBJ1-2; v_call: TRBV6-4; clone_size: -; cdr3_aa: CASSDSGLGYGYTF
j_call: TRBJ2-7; v_call: TRBV28; clone_size: -; cdr3_aa: CASSSQGSSYEQYF
j_call: TRBJ2-3; v_call: TRBV3-1/TRBV3-2; clone_size: -; cdr3_aa: CASSQEGTSGGRNTQYF
j_call: TRBJ2-1; v_call: TRBV7-2; clone_size: -; cdr3_aa: CASELDSYNEQFF
j_call: TRBJ1-2; v_call: TRBV30; clone_size: once; cdr3_aa: CASLGPYGYTF
j_call: TRBJ1-2; v_call: TRBV29-1; clone_size: -; cdr3_aa: CSVPSGTSNYGYTF
j_call: TRBJ1-5; v_call: TRBV19; clone_size: -; cdr3_aa: CASSILTGARNQPQHF
j_call: TRBJ2-3; v_call: TRBV5-1; clone_size: -; cdr3_aa: CASSSTSTDTQYF
j_call: TRBJ1-2; v_call: TRBV4-2; clone_size: -; cdr3_aa: CASSQDHRDIAHGYTF
j_call: TRBJ2-7; v_call: TRBV6-6; clone_size: -; cdr3_aa: CASSPMDRGYEQYF
j_call: TRBJ1-3; v_call: TRBV30; clone_size: -; cdr3_aa: CAWSVKGQGGNTIYF
j_call: TRBJ2-5; v_call: TRBV9; clone_size: -; cdr3_aa: CASSEFDRETQYF
j_call: TRBJ2-7; v_call: TRBV5-1; clone_size: -; cdr3_aa: CASSLGGTGSHEQYF
j_call: TRBJ1-1; v_call: TRBV5-6; clone_size: -; cdr3_aa: CASSFFVGGRLAFF
j_call: TRBJ2-2; v_call: TRBV4-3; clone_size: -; cdr3_aa: CASSPFLALTGELFF
j_call: TRBJ1-3; v_call: TRBV7-8; clone_size: -; cdr3_aa: CASSLGTAGNTIYF
j_call: TRBJ2-2; v_call: TRBV5-1; clone_size: -; cdr3_aa: CASSRGTGYTGELFF
j_call: TRBJ2-7; v_call: TRBV30; clone_size: once; cdr3_aa: CAWAGTGLEQYF
j_call: TRBJ2-1; v_call: TRBV6-5; clone_size: once; cdr3_aa: CASSQDRVTYNEQFF
j_call: TRBJ2-5; v_call: TRBV30; clone_size: -; cdr3_aa: CAWSVLASGETQYF
j_call: TRBJ2-5; v_call: TRBV2; clone_size: -; cdr3_aa: CASITGLAGGKTQYF
j_call: TRBJ2-7; v_call: TRBV29-1; clone_size: -; cdr3_aa: CSVTGTTEQYF
j_call: TRBJ1-2; v_call: TRBV5-1; clone_size: -; cdr3_aa: CASSPDRVDGYTF
j_call: TRBJ2-2; v_call: TRBV6-4; clone_size: once; cdr3_aa: CASSDSGDTGELFF
j_call: TRBJ1-2; v_call: TRBV7-2; clone_size: -; cdr3_aa: CASRQGGQGSGYTF
j_call: TRBJ2-5; v_call: TRBV18; clone_size: -; cdr3_aa: CASSLQETQYF